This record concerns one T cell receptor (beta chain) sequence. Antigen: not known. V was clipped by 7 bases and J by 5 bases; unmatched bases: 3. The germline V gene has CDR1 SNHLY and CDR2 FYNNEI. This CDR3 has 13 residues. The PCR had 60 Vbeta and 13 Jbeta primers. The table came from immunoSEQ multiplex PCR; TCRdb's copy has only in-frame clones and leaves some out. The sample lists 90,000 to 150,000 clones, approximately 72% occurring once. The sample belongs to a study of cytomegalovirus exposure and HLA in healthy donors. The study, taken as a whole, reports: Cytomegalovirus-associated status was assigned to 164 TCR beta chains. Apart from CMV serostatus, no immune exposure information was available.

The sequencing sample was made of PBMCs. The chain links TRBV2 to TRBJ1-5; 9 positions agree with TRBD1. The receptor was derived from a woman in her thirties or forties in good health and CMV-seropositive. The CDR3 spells CASKGDRDQPQHF. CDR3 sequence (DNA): TGTGCCAGCAAAGGGGACAGGGATCAGCCCCAGCATTTT.